The present T cell receptor (beta chain) was sequenced within a study of identical twins. Findings and limits, study-wide: Out-of-frame beta sequences exhibited a weaker degree of excess twin sharing. Analyses of zero insertions could, in part, be confounded by invariant MAIT and iNKT cells. Fewer insertions marked abundant cord blood beta clonotypes; young adult naive trended weakly, memory not at all.

TCRdb reprocessed the 5' RACE reads via MiXCR and lists one record per CDR3 protein. This table has roughly 720,000 distinct CDR3 sequences, around a sixth appearing once. This clonotype was seen a few times. What it binds is unknown. These data were also reused for a study on T cells expressing NK-cell markers. In that study: CD3+CD56+NKG2C+, CD3+CD56+NKG2C- and CD3+CD56-NKG2C+ T cells, once sorted, supplied the TCR beta repertoires.

Sequencing used PBMCs. This TCR was sampled from a woman aged 18-29 years in good health.

The CDR3 region is CASSPRLLAGEHNEQFF. The CDR3 DNA follows: TGTGCCAGCAGCCCGAGGTTACTAGCGGGGGAACACAATGAGCAGTTCTTC. V gene TRBV7-6 combines with J gene TRBJ2-1; 11 nucleotides agree with TRBD2. The trim removed 5 bases at V and 5 bases at J, leaving 11 bases unmatched. This CDR3 comprises 17 residues. Germline V gene lookup returns CDR1 SGHVS and CDR2 FNYEAQ.